This TCR beta chain was sequenced in a study of shared clonotypes between healthy human individuals. Germline assignment: CDR1 SGHVS and CDR2 FNYEAQ. CDR3 length: 16 amino acids. Trimming left V 5 bases short and J 11 bases short, with 24 bases between. The test was conducted at deep level. Several immunoSEQ plates received, in even portions, the genomic DNA of each subset. The method was immunoSEQ multiplex PCR; TCRdb's version includes in-frame clones alone and lacks a portion of them. Here the sample spans millions of clones, more than 90% being singletons. What was sequenced was naive CD4+ T cells sorted from blood. Subset denoted: CD45RA+ positively selected. The gene calls are TRBV7-6 and TRBJ2-2, with D possibly TRBD2 on 5 matching bases. The sequence was obtained from a man younger than 30 in good health. The CDR3 DNA reads as TGTGCCAGCAGCCCCCGGTGGACTTTTACACCTCTCGAGCTGTTTTTT. This encodes CASSPRWTFTPLELFF.